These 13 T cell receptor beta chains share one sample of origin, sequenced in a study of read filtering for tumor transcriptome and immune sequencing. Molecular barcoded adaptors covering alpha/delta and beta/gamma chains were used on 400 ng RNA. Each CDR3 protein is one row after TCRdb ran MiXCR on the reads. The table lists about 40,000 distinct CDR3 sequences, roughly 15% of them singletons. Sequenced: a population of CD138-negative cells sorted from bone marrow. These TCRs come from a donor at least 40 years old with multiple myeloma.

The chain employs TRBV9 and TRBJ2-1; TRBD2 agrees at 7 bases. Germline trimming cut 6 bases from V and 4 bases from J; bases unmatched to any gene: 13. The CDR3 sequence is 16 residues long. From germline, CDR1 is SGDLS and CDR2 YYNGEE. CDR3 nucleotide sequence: TGTGCCAGCACCCCCGGGGGTGCGGGAGTGTACAATGAGCAGTTCTTC. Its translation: CASTPGGAGVYNEQFF. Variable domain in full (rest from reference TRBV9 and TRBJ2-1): DSGVTQTPKHLITATGQRVTLRCSPRSGDLSVYWYQQSLDQGLQFLIQYYNGEERAKGNILERFSAQQFPDLHSELNLSSLELGDSALYFCASTPGGAGVYNEQFFGPGTRLTVL.

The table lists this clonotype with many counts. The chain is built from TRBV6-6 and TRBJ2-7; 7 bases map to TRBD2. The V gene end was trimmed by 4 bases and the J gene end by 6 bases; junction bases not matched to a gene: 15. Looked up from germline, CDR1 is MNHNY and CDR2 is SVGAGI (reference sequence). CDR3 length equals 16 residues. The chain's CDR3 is CASSSPGEGAKGEQYF. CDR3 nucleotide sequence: TGTGCCAGCAGTTCCCCGGGGGAGGGCGCGAAAGGCGAGCAGTACTTC.

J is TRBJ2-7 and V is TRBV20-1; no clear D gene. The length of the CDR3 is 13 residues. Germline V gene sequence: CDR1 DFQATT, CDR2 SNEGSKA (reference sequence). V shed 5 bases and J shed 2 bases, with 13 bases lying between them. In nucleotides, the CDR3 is TGCAGTGCTGGCAGCCAGGCCACCTACGAGCAGTACTTC. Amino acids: CSAGSQATYEQYF.

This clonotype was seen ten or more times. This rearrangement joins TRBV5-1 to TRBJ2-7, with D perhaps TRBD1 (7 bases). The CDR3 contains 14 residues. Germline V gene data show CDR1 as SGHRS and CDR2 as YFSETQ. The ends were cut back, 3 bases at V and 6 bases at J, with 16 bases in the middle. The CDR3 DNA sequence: TGCGCCAGCAGCTCGTATCAGGGGGGAAGCGAGCAGTACTTC. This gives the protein CASSSYQGGSEQYF.

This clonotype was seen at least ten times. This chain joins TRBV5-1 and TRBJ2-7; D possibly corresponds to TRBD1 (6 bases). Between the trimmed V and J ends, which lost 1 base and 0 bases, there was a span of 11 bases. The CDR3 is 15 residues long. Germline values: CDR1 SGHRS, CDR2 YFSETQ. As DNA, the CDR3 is TGCGCCAGCAGCTTGAGGCAGGGGAACTCCTACGAGCAGTACTTC. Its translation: CASSLRQGNSYEQYF.

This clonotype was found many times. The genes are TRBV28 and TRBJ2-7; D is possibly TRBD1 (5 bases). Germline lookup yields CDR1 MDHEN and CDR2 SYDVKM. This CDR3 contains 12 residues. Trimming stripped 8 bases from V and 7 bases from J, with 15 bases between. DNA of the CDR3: TGTGCCAGCGGCAAGGGGCCATGGGAGCAGTACTTC. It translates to CASGKGPWEQYF.

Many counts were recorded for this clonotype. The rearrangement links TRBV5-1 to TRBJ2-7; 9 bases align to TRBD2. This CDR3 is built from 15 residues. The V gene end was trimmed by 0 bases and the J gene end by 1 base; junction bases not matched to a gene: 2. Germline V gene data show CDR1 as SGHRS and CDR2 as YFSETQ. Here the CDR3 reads CASSLASGASYEQYF. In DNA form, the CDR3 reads TGCGCCAGCAGCTTGGCTAGCGGGGCTTCCTACGAGCAGTACTTC.

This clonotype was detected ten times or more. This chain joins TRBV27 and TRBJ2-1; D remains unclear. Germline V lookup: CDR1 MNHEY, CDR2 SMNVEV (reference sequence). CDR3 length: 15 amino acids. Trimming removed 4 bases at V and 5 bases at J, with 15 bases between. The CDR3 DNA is TGTGCCAGCAGTTCCCCAATCCGTGACGACAATGAGCAGTTCTTC. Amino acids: CASSSPIRDDNEQFF.

CDR3 amino acids: CASSATPPTSGADTQYF. The CDR3 nucleotides read TGTGCCAGCAGCGCCACTCCCCCGACTAGCGGGGCGGATACGCAGTATTTT. The gene calls are TRBV9 and TRBJ2-3; 11 positions agree with TRBD2. With V trimmed by 3 bases and J by 6 bases, 12 bases remained unmatched. The CDR3 length is 17 residues. Germline V CDR1 and CDR2: SGDLS, YYNGEE. Drawing the rest from reference TRBV9 and TRBJ2-3, the complete variable domain is DSGVTQTPKHLITATGQRVTLRCSPRSGDLSVYWYQQSLDQGLQFLIQYYNGEERAKGNILERFSAQQFPDLHSELNLSSLELGDSALYFCASSATPPTSGADTQYFGPGTRLTVL.

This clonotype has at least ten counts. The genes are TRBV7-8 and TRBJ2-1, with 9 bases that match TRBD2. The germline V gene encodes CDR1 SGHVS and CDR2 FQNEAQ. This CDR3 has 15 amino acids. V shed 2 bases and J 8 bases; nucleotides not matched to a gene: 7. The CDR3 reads CASSLMRGGQDEQFF. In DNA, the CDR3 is TGTGCCAGCAGCTTAATGCGGGGGGGCCAGGATGAGCAGTTCTTC.

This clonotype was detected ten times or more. Written as DNA, the CDR3 is TGCGCCAGCAGCTTGGACCCGGGACTAGCGGGAGATACGCAGTATTTT. It translates to CASSLDPGLAGDTQYF. This chain links TRBV5-1 with TRBJ2-3; 12 bases line up with TRBD2. Germline CDR1 and CDR2: SGHRS and YFSETQ. Germline trimming cut 0 bases from V and 5 bases from J; bases unmatched to any gene: 4. The CDR3 contains 16 residues.

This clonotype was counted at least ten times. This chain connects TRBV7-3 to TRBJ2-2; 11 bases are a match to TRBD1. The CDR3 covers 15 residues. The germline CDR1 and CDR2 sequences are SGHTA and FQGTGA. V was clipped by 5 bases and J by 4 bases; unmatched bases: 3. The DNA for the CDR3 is TGTGCCAGCAGCCCCGGGACAGGGGGCACCGGGGAGCTGTTTTTT. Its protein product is CASSPGTGGTGELFF.

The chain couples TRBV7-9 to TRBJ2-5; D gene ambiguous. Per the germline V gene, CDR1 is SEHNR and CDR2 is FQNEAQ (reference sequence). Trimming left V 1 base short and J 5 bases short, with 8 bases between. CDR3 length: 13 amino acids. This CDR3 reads CASSLGLEETQYF. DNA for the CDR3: TGTGCCAGCAGCTTAGGACTCGAGGAGACCCAGTACTTC.